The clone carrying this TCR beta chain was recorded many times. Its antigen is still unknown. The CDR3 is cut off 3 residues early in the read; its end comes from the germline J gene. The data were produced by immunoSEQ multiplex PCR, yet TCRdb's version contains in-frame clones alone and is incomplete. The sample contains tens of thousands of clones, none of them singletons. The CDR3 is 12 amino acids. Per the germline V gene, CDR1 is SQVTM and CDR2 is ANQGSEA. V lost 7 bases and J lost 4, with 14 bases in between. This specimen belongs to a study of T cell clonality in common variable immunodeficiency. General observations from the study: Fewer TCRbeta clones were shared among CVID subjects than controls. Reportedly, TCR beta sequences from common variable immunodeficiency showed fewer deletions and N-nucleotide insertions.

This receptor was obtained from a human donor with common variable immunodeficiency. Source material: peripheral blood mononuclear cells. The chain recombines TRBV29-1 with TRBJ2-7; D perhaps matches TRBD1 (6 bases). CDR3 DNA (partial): TGCAGCGCAGAGGACAGAGTATACGAG. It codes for CSAEDRVYE. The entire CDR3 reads CSAEDRVYEQYF.